The entry below describes one T cell receptor (beta chain). This sample was taken from a study of glioma-infiltrating T cells after dendritic cell vaccination. Whole-study context: Patients received autologous tumor lysate-pulsed dendritic cell vaccination between about 2002 and 2013. Autologous tumor lysate was loaded overnight onto monocyte-derived dendritic cells grown about seven days with IL-4 and GM-CSF.

The PCR used 60 V beta and 13 J beta primers. The table came from immunoSEQ multiplex PCR; TCRdb's copy has only in-frame clones and leaves some out. The table shows fewer than 85,000 clones, with roughly 90% occurring only once. None of the glioblastoma patients had an isocitrate dehydrogenase mutation. The germline V gene encodes CDR1 SGHKS and CDR2 YYEKEE (reference sequence). The CDR3 sequence is 15 residues long. Unmatched junction bases numbered 12, after V lost 0 bases and J lost 9 bases. The gene calls are TRBV5-5 and TRBJ2-7, with 7 bases fitting TRBD1. The receptor was isolated from a human donor with glioblastoma. The sequencing used blood, collected before dendritic cell vaccination. Here the CDR3 DNA reads TGTGCCAGCAGCTTGGCACGGGACAGATCTTTGGGGCAGTACTTC. It is translated as CASSLARDRSLGQYF.